This TCR beta chain was identified during a study of cytomegalovirus exposure and HLA in healthy donors. Study-wide points: Available immune exposure information covered CMV serostatus only. Researchers reported in a later analysis that common viral pathogens appeared linked to several top clusters. TRBV6-2, TRBV6-3 and some other V segments were excluded as indistinguishable.

To note about this clone: Its antigen is unknown.

Trimming took off 7 bases at V and 5 bases at J, with 14 bases between the two ends. Germline V gene data show CDR1 as MNHEY and CDR2 as SVGAGI. CDR3 length: 13 residues. The PCR made use of 60 Vbeta and 13 Jbeta primers. Data came from immunoSEQ multiplex PCR; TCRdb stores just in-frame clones and leaves some out. This sample has about 160,000 clones, with roughly 80% found just once. Sample: PBMCs. This sequence was found in a young man in good health and CMV-seronegative. The V gene is TRBV6-5, the J gene TRBJ1-2; D gene ambiguous. CDR3 amino acids: CASMGAAWYGYTF. The CDR3 DNA reads TGTGCCAGCATGGGAGCGGCGTGGTATGGCTACACCTTC.